Shown below are 30 T cell receptor beta chains from a single sample sequenced in a study of identical twins listed by TCRdb under 2016. The library relied on 5' RACE. The instrument given in TCRdb is Illumina HiSeq 2000. Starting from the raw public reads, TCRdb applied fastp trimming at Q25, assembled clones with MiXCR and retained in-frame beta chains. CDR3 protein duplicates are merged, each entry listing the most common genes and DNA. The sample table contains about 220,000 distinct CDR3 sequences; only one count was recorded for approximately 8.3% of them. The ten largest clones capture less than 2% of the sample. A further study also used this sample, focusing on yellow fever vaccine responses in identical twins.

Sequencing was performed on memory (CD45RO+) T cells sorted from blood. This specimen's cell subset or site label, interpreted: CD45RO+ enriched T cells. The receptors stem from a woman aged 18-30 years in good health.

This clonotype has ten or more counts. The chain joins TRBV7-6 to TRBJ2-3; tentatively, D is TRBD1 (5 bases). The length of the CDR3 is 14 residues. V was cut by 0 bases and J by 4 bases, with 8 bases left in between. From germline, CDR1 is SGHVS and CDR2 FNYEAQ. The CDR3, as DNA: TGTGCCAGCAGCTTAGCCATAGGGGCAGATACGCAGTATTTT. This codes for CASSLAIGADTQYF.

The chain combines TRBV5-1 with TRBJ2-7; possibly TRBD1 or TRBD2 for D (5 bases each). CDR1 and CDR2 from the germline V gene are SGHRS and YFSETQ. The germline V and J ends were trimmed by 1 base and 2 bases, with 13 bases remaining between them. The CDR3 has 15 amino acids. The chain's CDR3 is CASSLSLVGAYEQYF. CDR3 coding DNA: TGCGCCAGCAGCTTGTCTCTCGTGGGGGCCTACGAGCAGTACTTC.

This clonotype was detected a few times. J is TRBJ1-2 and V is TRBV29-1; 10 bases match TRBD1. The CDR3 length is 13 residues. The trim removed 1 base at V and 6 bases at J, leaving 2 bases unmatched. CDR1 and CDR2 (germline): SQVTM, ANQGSEA. This chain's CDR3 is CSVEVGTGDGYTF. The CDR3, as DNA: TGCAGCGTTGAAGTGGGGACAGGGGATGGCTACACCTTC. The full variable domain, its missing parts supplied by reference TRBV29-1 and TRBJ1-2, is SAVISQKPSRDICQRGTSLTIQCQVDSQVTMMFWYRQQPGQSLTLIATANQGSEATYESGFVIDKFPISRPNLTFSTLTVSNMSPEDSSIYLCSVEVGTGDGYTFGSGTRLTVV.

This clonotype was seen a few times. The rearrangement links TRBV15 to TRBJ2-5, with 7 bases matching TRBD2. Trimming took 4 bases from V and 5 from J; bases not matched to a gene: 7. The CDR3 runs to 14 residues. The germline V gene has CDR1 LNHNV and CDR2 YYDKDF (reference sequence). The CDR3, as DNA: TGTGCCACCAGCAATCTAGCGGAGGAGGAGACCCAGTACTTC. Translated, it gives CATSNLAEEETQYF. Combining the CDR3 with reference TRBV15 and TRBJ2-5 gives the whole variable domain DAMVIQNPRYQVTQFGKPVTLSCSQTLNHNVMYWYQQKSSQAPKLLFHYYDKDFNNEADTPDNFQSRRPNTSFCFLDIRSPGLGDTAMYLCATSNLAEEETQYFGPGTRLLVL.

This clonotype was seen more than once but under ten times. This rearrangement joins TRBV7-2 to TRBJ2-1; 8 bases are a match to TRBD2. This CDR3 is 17 amino acids long. V lost 5 bases to trimming and J lost 7 bases; unmatched junction nucleotides: 16. Germline-derived CDR1 and CDR2 are SGHTA and FQGNSA. The CDR3 here is CASSHPPGSGSVNEQFF. The CDR3 DNA follows: TGTGCCAGCAGCCACCCCCCCGGCAGCGGGAGTGTGAATGAGCAGTTCTTC.

This clonotype was detected a few times. V and J are TRBV20-1 and TRBJ2-7; TRBD2 is a possible D gene (5 bases). Germline V gene lookup returns CDR1 DFQATT and CDR2 SNEGSKA (reference sequence). This CDR3 comprises 14 residues. V lost 6 bases and J 3 bases, leaving 18 bases between the germline ends. CDR3: CSAHSLAGIYEQYF. The CDR3 bases are TGCAGTGCCCATTCCCTAGCTGGGATCTACGAGCAGTACTTC.

This clonotype was detected ten times or more. The chain joins TRBV2 to TRBJ2-2; D might be TRBD1 (5 bases). Deletions cut 1 base from V and 4 bases from J, with 7 bases between. Germline CDR1 is SNHLY and CDR2 is FYNNEI. The CDR3 extends over 14 amino acids. The CDR3 here is CASSEDRTTGELFF. The CDR3 nucleotides read TGTGCCAGCAGTGAAGACAGGACCACCGGGGAGCTGTTTTTT.

V usage is TRBV18 and J usage is TRBJ2-5; D unclear. The CDR3 sequence is 11 residues long. The germline gives CDR1 KGHSH, CDR2 LQKENI. Trimming left V 3 bases short and J 5 bases short, with 4 bases between. The CDR3 DNA reads as TGTGCCAGCTCACCCGCGGAGACCCAGTACTTC. This encodes CASSPAETQYF.

This clonotype has ten or more counts. The chain links TRBV20-1 to TRBJ2-5; 7 nucleotides match TRBD2. Germline V CDR1 and CDR2: DFQATT, SNEGSKA (reference sequence). The CDR3 is 15 residues long. V dropped 0 bases and J dropped 3; count of bases not matched to a gene: 7. The CDR3 coding sequence is TGCAGTGCTAGAGATGGTCGGGGGGTTGAAGAGACCCAGTACTTC. It translates to CSARDGRGVEETQYF.

This clonotype was seen ten or more times. The chain joins TRBV7-9 to TRBJ2-3; D uncertain. Germline V gene sequence: CDR1 SEHNR, CDR2 FQNEAQ (reference sequence). V lost 1 base to trimming and J lost 1 base, with 3 bases between them. This CDR3 comprises 13 residues. The CDR3 DNA is TGTGCCAGCAGCTTAGGGGGCACAGATACGCAGTATTTT. Its protein is CASSLGGTDTQYF.

The chain combines TRBV29-1 with TRBJ2-3; 7 nucleotides line up with TRBD1. Germline V gives CDR1 SQVTM, CDR2 ANQGSEA. The CDR3 consists of 14 residues. V lost 7 bases to trimming and J lost 2 bases; unmatched junction nucleotides: 9. CDR3 region: CSARTGVNTDTQYF. The CDR3 DNA follows: TGCAGCGCTAGAACAGGGGTGAACACAGATACGCAGTATTTT.

V gene TRBV2 combines with J gene TRBJ1-1; D unclear. The CDR3 sequence is 14 residues long. V was cut by 5 bases and J by 1 base, with 11 bases left in between. Germline-derived CDR1 and CDR2 are SNHLY and FYNNEI. The CDR3: CASSYTEENTEAFF. The CDR3 DNA sequence: TGTGCCAGCAGTTATACGGAGGAGAACACTGAAGCTTTCTTT.

Many counts were recorded for this clonotype. The chain recombines TRBV9 with TRBJ1-3, with D maybe TRBD1 (6 bases). V lost 2 bases and J 4 bases, leaving 10 bases between the germline ends. The CDR3 contains 14 residues. Germline values: CDR1 SGDLS, CDR2 YYNGEE. The CDR3 region has the DNA TGTGCCAGCAGCGTGGCAGGGACAGGAAACACCATATATTTT. This gives the protein CASSVAGTGNTIYF. The complete variable domain, with remaining parts taken from reference TRBV9 and TRBJ1-3, reads DSGVTQTPKHLITATGQRVTLRCSPRSGDLSVYWYQQSLDQGLQFLIQYYNGEERAKGNILERFSAQQFPDLHSELNLSSLELGDSALYFCASSVAGTGNTIYFGEGSWLTVV.

V is TRBV20-1 and J is TRBJ1-2; D gene ambiguous. CDR3 length equals 12 residues. The germline V gene has CDR1 DFQATT and CDR2 SNEGSKA (reference sequence). With 0 bases removed from V and 5 bases from J, the gap between germline ends came to 7 bases. CDR3: CSARDQNYGYTF. Written as DNA, the CDR3 is TGCAGTGCTAGAGACCAGAATTATGGCTACACCTTC.

This clonotype was counted many times. The rearrangement uses TRBV12-3 or TRBV12-4 and TRBJ1-5; 10 nucleotides agree with TRBD1. Trimming cost V 6 bases and J 5 bases; bases outside gene matches: 10. The CDR3 covers 16 residues. In DNA, the CDR3 is TGTGCCAGCAGGGATGACAGGGGGCGCCTGGATCAGCCCCAGCATTTT. It translates to CASRDDRGRLDQPQHF.

This clonotype was picked up many times. V and J are TRBV24-1 and TRBJ2-7; D remains unclear. The CDR3 extends over 11 amino acids. Germline loops: CDR1 KGHDR, CDR2 SFDVKD. Deletions cut 1 base from V and 3 bases from J, with 0 bases between. CDR3 in amino acids: CATSDFYEQYF. The CDR3 nucleotides read TGTGCCACCAGTGATTTCTACGAGCAGTACTTC.

The chain has TRBV12-3 or TRBV12-4 and TRBJ2-5, with D possibly matching TRBD2 (6 bases). The CDR3 loop spans 15 amino acids. Trimming shortened V by 6 bases and J by 1 base, and 15 bases separated the two germline ends. The CDR3 bases are TGTGCCAGCAGGAGAACGGGGGTACGCCAAGAGACCCAGTACTTC. Residues: CASRRTGVRQETQYF.

This clonotype was counted at least ten times. The rearrangement links TRBV5-6 to TRBJ2-1, with D perhaps matching TRBD1 (6 bases). CDR1 and CDR2 (germline): SGHDT, YYEEEE. Trimming pared 5 bases from V and 14 bases from J, leaving 17 bases between. The CDR3 length is 12 residues. In DNA form, the CDR3 reads TGTGCCAGCAGTCGACCGGGGACAAGGGAGTTCTTC. Its protein product is CASSRPGTREFF. Full variable domain (remainder filled in from reference TRBV5-6 and TRBJ2-1): DAGVTQSPTHLIKTRGQQVTLRCSPKSGHDTVSWYQQALGQGPQFIFQYYEEEERQRGNFPDRFSGHQFPNYSSELNVNALLLGDSALYLCASSRPGTREFFGPGTRLTVL.

This clonotype was counted only a few times. V usage is TRBV7-8 and J usage is TRBJ2-6, with a weak D call TRBD1 (6 bases). Trimming stripped 3 bases from V and 0 bases from J, with 12 bases between. This CDR3 contains 17 residues. Per the germline V gene, CDR1 is SGHVS and CDR2 is FQNEAQ. This CDR3 is CASSLFGGGSGANVLTF. The CDR3 DNA is TGTGCCAGCAGCTTGTTTGGGGGCGGCTCTGGGGCCAACGTCCTGACTTTC.

This CDR3 reads CASRSGGDNSPLHF. The CDR3 DNA is TGCGCCAGCAGATCTGGGGGGGATAATTCACCCCTCCACTTT. The chain employs TRBV4-1 and TRBJ1-6, with a tentative D call TRBD1 (5 bases). Between the trimmed V and J ends, which lost 6 bases and 5 bases, there was a span of 11 bases. The CDR3 has 14 residues. Germline-derived CDR1 and CDR2 are MGHRA and YSYEKL.

This sequence joins TRBV9 and TRBJ2-7, with 7 bases identical to TRBD2. The ends lost 5 bases at V and 5 bases at J; junction bases unmatched: 7. The CDR3 is 13 residues long. The germline gives CDR1 SGDLS, CDR2 YYNGEE. DNA of the CDR3: TGTGCCAGCAGTCGTCGGGGAGGGGACGAGCAGTACTTC. Its protein is CASSRRGGDEQYF.

V and J are TRBV11-2 and TRBJ2-3; no firm D call. Trimming pared 1 base from V and 8 bases from J, leaving 7 bases between. The CDR3 totals 12 residues. Germline V gives CDR1 SGHAT, CDR2 FQNNGV. CDR3 residues: CASSLAVGTQYF. In DNA form, the CDR3 reads TGTGCCAGCAGCTTAGCTGTGGGTACGCAGTATTTT.

A few counts support this clonotype. V and J are TRBV7-3 and TRBJ2-5, with D hard to call. Trimming removed 5 bases from V and 1 base from J, with 8 bases in between. The CDR3 is 13 residues long. Germline-derived CDR1 and CDR2 are SGHTA and FQGTGA. The CDR3 DNA sequence: TGTGCCAGCAGCACACAACCCCAAGAGACCCAGTACTTC. Translating it yields CASSTQPQETQYF.

The chain uses TRBV15 and TRBJ2-2, with 9 bases identical to TRBD2. CDR1 and CDR2 (germline): LNHNV, YYDKDF (reference sequence). With V trimmed by 5 bases and J by 5 bases, 9 bases remained unmatched. This CDR3 is 16 amino acids long. The CDR3 coding sequence is TGTGCCACCAGCGGCGGGACTAGCATCTGGACCGGGGAGCTGTTTTTT. It codes for CATSGGTSIWTGELFF.

The J gene is TRBJ2-5, the V gene TRBV4-1; 9 bases fit TRBD2. Losses at the gene ends were 1 base for V and 3 bases for J; bases not matched to a gene: 6. CDR3 length equals 16 residues. Looked up from germline, CDR1 is MGHRA and CDR2 is YSYEKL. In DNA form, the CDR3 reads TGCGCCAGCAGCCAAGTGGCGGGGGGGAAAAAAGAGACCCAGTACTTC. Protein product: CASSQVAGGKKETQYF.

This clonotype appeared many times. Relative to the germline gene, one junction end is altered; a read error may explain this. The CDR3: CSVEWGLQGTQYF. In nucleotides, the CDR3 is TGCAGCGTTGAATGGGGGCTCCAAGGGACCCAGTACTTC. V usage is TRBV29-1 and J usage is TRBJ2-5, with D perhaps matching TRBD1 (6 bases). CDR1 is SQVTM, CDR2 ANQGSEA, per germline. CDR3 length: 13 residues.

There are a few counts of this clonotype. CDR3 amino acids: CASSPSIQGAGNQPQHF. DNA for the CDR3: TGTGCCAGCAGCCCAAGTATCCAGGGGGCCGGCAATCAGCCCCAGCATTTT. The rearrangement joins TRBV7-8 to TRBJ1-5, with TRBD1 matching 8 bases. CDR3 length equals 17 residues. Germline loops: CDR1 SGHVS, CDR2 FQNEAQ. Losses at the gene ends were 5 bases for V and 2 bases for J; bases not matched to a gene: 11.

The V call is TRBV14, the J call TRBJ2-5, with D possibly TRBD2 on 6 matching bases. V was pared by 4 bases and J by 5 bases, with 17 bases between. Germline V gives CDR1 SGHDN, CDR2 FVKESK. This CDR3 comprises 15 residues. CDR3 DNA: TGTGCCAGCAGCCGCGGAGTGGCGGGAATGGAGACCCAGTACTTC. Its protein product is CASSRGVAGMETQYF.

The chain links TRBV20-1 to TRBJ1-1; D is uncertain. The CDR3 covers 14 residues. V dropped 4 bases and J dropped 1 base, with 13 bases sitting between them. Germline loops: CDR1 DFQATT, CDR2 SNEGSKA (reference sequence). Written as DNA, the CDR3 is TGCAGTGCTAAAAGGTGGAAAGGGAACACTGAAGCTTTCTTT. It encodes CSAKRWKGNTEAFF.

In this sample, this clonotype turned up many times. J is TRBJ2-7 and V is TRBV28; TRBD1 agrees at 9 bases. The CDR3 is 15 residues long. Trimming removed 7 bases from V and 6 bases from J; junction bases left unmatched: 13. Germline V lookup: CDR1 MDHEN, CDR2 SYDVKM. In nucleotides, the CDR3 is TGTGCCAGCACCATCAGACTGACAGGGGGTACCGAGCAGTACTTC. This encodes CASTIRLTGGTEQYF.